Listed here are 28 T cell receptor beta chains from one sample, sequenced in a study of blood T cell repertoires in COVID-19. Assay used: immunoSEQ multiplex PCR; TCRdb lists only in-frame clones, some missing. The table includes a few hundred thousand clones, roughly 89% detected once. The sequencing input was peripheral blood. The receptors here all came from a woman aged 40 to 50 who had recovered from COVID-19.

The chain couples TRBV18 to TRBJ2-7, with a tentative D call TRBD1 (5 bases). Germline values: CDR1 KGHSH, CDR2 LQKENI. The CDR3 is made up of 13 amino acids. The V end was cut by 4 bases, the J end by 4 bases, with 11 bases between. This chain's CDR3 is CASSLARDYEQYF. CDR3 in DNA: TGTGCCAGCTCACTCGCCAGGGATTACGAGCAGTACTTC. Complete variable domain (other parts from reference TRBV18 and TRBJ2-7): NAGVMQNPRHLVRRRGQEARLRCSPMKGHSHVYWYRQLPEEGLKFMVYLQKENIIDESGMPKERFSAEFPKEGPSILRIQQVVRGDSAAYFCASSLARDYEQYFGPGTRLTVT.

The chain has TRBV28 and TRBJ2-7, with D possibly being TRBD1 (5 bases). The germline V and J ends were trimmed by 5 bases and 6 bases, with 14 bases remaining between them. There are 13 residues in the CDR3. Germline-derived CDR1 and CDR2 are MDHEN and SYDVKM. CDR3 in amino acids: CASSGPGSGEQYF. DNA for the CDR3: TGTGCCAGCAGTGGTCCAGGGTCGGGCGAGCAGTACTTC.

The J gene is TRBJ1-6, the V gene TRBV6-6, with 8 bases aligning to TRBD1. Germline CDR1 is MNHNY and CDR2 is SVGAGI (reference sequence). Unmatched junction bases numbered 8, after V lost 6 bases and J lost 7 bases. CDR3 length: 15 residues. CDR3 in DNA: TGTGCCAGCAGACCCCCCGGACAGGGAAATTCACCCCTCCACTTT. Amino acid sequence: CASRPPGQGNSPLHF.

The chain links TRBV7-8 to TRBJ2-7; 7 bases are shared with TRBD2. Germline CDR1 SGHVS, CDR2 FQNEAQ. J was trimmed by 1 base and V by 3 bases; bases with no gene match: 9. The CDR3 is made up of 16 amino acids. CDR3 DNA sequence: TGTGCCAGCAGCTTTACCGGGACTATACTTTCCTACGAGCAGTACTTC. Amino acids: CASSFTGTILSYEQYF.

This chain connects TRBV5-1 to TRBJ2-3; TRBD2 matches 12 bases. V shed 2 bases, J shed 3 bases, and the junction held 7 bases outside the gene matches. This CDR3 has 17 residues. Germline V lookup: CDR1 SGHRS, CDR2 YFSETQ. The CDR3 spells CASSLTGTSGWTDTQYF. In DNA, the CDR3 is TGCGCCAGCAGCTTAACCGGGACTAGCGGGTGGACAGATACGCAGTATTTT.

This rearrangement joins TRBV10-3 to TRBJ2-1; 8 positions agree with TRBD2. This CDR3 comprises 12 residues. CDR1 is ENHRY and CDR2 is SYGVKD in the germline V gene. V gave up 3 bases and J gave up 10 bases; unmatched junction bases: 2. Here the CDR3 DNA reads TGTGCCATCAGTGAAACTAGCGGCGAGCAGTTCTTC. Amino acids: CAISETSGEQFF.

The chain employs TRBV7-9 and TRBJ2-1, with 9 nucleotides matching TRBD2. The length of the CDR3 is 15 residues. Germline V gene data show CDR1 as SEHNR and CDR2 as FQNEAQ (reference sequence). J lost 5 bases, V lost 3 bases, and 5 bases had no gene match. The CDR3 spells CASSFFSGRNNEQFF. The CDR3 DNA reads TGTGCCAGCAGCTTTTTTAGCGGGAGAAACAATGAGCAGTTCTTC.

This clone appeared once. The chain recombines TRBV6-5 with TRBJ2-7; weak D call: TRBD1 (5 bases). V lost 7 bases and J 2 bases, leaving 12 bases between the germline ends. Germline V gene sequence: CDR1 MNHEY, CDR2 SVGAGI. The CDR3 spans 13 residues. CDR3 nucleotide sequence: TGTGCCAGCATATGGGGCGGTACCTACGAGCAGTACTTC. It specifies CASIWGGTYEQYF.

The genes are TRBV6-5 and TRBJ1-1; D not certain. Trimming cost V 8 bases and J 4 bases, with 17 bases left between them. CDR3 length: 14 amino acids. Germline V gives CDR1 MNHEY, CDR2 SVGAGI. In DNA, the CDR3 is TGTGCCAGCCGAAGGCAGGCTCTGGTCACTGAAGCTTTCTTT. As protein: CASRRQALVTEAFF.

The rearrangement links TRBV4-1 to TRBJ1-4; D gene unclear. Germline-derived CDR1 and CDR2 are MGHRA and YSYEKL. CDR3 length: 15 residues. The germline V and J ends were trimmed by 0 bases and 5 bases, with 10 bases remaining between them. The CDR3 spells CASSQDRGPNEKLFF. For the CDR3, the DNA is TGCGCCAGCAGCCAAGATCGCGGCCCGAATGAAAAACTGTTTTTT.

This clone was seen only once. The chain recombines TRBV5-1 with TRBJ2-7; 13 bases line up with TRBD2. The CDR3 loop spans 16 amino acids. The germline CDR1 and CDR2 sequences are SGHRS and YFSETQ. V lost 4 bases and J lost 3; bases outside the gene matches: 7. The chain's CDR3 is CASSRGWTSGSYEQYF. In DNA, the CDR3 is TGCGCCAGCAGCCGCGGATGGACTAGCGGGAGCTACGAGCAGTACTTC.

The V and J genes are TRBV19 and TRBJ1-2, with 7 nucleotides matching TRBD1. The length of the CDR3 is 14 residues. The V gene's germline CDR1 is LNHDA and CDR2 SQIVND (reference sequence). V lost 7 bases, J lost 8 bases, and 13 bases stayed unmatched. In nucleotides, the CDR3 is TGTGCCAGTACCCCCGAGGGGGCGGCGGGCGGCTACACCTTC. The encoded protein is CASTPEGAAGGYTF.

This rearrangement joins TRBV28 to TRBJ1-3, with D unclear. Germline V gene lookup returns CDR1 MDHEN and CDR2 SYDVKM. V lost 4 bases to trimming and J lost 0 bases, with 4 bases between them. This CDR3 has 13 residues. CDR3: CASSSGSGNTIYF. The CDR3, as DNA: TGTGCCAGCAGTTCAGGCTCTGGAAACACCATATATTTT.

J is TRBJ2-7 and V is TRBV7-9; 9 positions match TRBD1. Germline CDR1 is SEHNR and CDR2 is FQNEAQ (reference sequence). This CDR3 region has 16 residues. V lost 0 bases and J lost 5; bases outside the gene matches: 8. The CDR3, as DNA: TGTGCCAGCAGCTTAGCCTCGGGACAGGGAAGGGACGAGCAGTACTTC. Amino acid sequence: CASSLASGQGRDEQYF.

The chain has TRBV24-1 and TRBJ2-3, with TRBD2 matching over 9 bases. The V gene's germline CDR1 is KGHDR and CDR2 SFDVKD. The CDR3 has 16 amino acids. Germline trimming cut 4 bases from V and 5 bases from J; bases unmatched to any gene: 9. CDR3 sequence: CATSDPGASGVDTQYF. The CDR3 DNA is TGTGCCACCAGTGACCCCGGGGCTAGCGGGGTAGATACGCAGTATTTT.

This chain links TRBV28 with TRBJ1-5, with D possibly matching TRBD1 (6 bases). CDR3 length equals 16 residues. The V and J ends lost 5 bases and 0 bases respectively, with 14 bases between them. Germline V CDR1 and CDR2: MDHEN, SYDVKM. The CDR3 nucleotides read TGTGCCAGCAGTGGGATCGACAGGTATAGCAATCAGCCCCAGCATTTT. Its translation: CASSGIDRYSNQPQHF.

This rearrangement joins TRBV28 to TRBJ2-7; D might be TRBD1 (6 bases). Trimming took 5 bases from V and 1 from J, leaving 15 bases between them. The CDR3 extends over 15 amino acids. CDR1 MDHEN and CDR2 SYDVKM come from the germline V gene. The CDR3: CASSLADSHSYEQYF. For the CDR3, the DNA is TGTGCCAGCAGTCTTGCGGACAGCCATTCCTACGAGCAGTACTTC.

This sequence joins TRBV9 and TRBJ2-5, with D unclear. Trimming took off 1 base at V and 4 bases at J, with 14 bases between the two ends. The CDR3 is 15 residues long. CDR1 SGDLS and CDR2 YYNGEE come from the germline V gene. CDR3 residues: CASSVSEARRETQYF. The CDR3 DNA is TGTGCCAGCAGCGTATCCGAAGCGCGGAGAGAGACCCAGTACTTC.

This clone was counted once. In DNA, the CDR3 is TGTGCCAGCGCGACAGGGACCACTGAAGCTTTCTTT. Amino acids: CASATGTTEAFF. The rearrangement uses TRBV18 and TRBJ1-1, with 7 bases that match TRBD1. Germline V lookup: CDR1 KGHSH, CDR2 LQKENI. The CDR3 consists of 12 residues. J lost 4 bases, V lost 8 bases, and 4 bases had no gene match.

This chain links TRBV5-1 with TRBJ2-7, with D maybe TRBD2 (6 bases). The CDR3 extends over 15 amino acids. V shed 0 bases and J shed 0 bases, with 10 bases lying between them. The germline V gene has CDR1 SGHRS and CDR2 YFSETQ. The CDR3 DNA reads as TGCGCCAGCAGCTTGGATTACGGGAGCTCCTACGAGCAGTACTTC. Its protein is CASSLDYGSSYEQYF.

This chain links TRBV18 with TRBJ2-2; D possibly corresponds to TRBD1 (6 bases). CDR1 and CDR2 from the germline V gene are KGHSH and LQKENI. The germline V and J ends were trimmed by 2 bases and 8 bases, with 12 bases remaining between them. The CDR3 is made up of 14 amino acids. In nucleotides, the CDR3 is TGTGCCAGCTCACCAGACAGGAGTGTGGGGGAGCTGTTTTTT. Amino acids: CASSPDRSVGELFF. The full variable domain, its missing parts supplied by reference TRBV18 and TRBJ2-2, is NAGVMQNPRHLVRRRGQEARLRCSPMKGHSHVYWYRQLPEEGLKFMVYLQKENIIDESGMPKERFSAEFPKEGPSILRIQQVVRGDSAAYFCASSPDRSVGELFFGEGSRLTVL.

The CDR3 reads CASSEYTGGGEAFF. In nucleotides, the CDR3 is TGTGCCAGCAGTGAATACACAGGGGGCGGAGAAGCTTTCTTT. The rearrangement uses TRBV25-1 and TRBJ1-1; 9 bases align to TRBD1. V shed 0 bases, J shed 8 bases, and the junction held 4 bases outside the gene matches. The CDR3 is 14 amino acids. Germline V gene data show CDR1 as MGHDK and CDR2 as SYGVNS. The entire variable domain, with the rest obtained from reference TRBV25-1 and TRBJ1-1, is as follows: EADIYQTPRYLVIGTGKKITLECSQTMGHDKMYWYQQDPGMELHLIHYSYGVNSTEKGDLSSESTVSRIRTEHFPLTLESARPSHTSQYLCASSEYTGGGEAFFGQGTRLTVV.

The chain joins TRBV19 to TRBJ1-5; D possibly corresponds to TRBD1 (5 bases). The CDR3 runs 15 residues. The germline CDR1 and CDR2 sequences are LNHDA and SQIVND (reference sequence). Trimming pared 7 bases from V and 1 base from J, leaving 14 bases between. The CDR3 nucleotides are TGTGCCAGTATGGAGGCGGGGGTCAGCAATCAGCCCCAGCATTTT. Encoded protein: CASMEAGVSNQPQHF.

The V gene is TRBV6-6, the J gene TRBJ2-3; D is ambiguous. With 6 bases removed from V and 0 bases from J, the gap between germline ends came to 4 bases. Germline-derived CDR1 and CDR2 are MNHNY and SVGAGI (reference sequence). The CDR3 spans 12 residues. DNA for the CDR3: TGTGCCAGCAGACAGAGCACAGATACGCAGTATTTT. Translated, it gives CASRQSTDTQYF.

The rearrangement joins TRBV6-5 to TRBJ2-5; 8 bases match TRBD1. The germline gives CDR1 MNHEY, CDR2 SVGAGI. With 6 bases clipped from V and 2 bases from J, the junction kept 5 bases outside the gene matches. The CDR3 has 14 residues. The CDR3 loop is CASSAYRGQETQYF. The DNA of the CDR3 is TGTGCCAGCAGCGCCTACAGGGGGCAAGAGACCCAGTACTTC.

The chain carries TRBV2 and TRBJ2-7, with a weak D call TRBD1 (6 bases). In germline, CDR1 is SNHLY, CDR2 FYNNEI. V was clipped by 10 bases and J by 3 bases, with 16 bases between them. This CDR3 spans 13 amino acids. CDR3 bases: TGTGCCACCAGACCAGGGGTTGGCTACGAGCAGTACTTC. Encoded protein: CATRPGVGYEQYF.

The DNA for the CDR3 is TGTGCCAGCAACAGCGGGAGGGGGGATGAGCAGTTCTTC. Its protein product is CASNSGRGDEQFF. The chain carries TRBV6-5 and TRBJ2-1; 10 bases are a match to TRBD2. V was clipped by 7 bases and J by 8 bases; unmatched bases: 5. Germline-derived CDR1 and CDR2 are MNHEY and SVGAGI. The CDR3 length is 13 residues.

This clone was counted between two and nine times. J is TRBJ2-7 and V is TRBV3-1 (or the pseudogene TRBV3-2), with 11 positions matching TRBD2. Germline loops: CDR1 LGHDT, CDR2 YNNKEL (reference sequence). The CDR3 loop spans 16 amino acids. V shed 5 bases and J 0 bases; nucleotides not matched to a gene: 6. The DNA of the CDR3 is TGTGCCAGCAGCTCCCGGACTAGCGGGTACTCCTACGAGCAGTACTTC. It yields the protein CASSSRTSGYSYEQYF.